What follows are 6 T cell receptor beta chains derived from one specimen sequenced in a study of blood T cell repertoires in COVID-19. The table came from immunoSEQ multiplex PCR; TCRdb's copy has only in-frame clones and leaves some out. This table holds about 310,000 clones, around 87% found once. The sample comprised peripheral blood. These receptors originate from a woman aged 50 to 60 who had recovered from COVID-19.

The chain is built from TRBV27 and TRBJ1-5; D unresolved. The CDR3 covers 16 residues. V lost 1 base to trimming and J lost 1 base, with 11 bases between them. Looked up from germline, CDR1 is MNHEY and CDR2 is SMNVEV (reference sequence). CDR3: CASSLYSPGSNQPQHF. CDR3 DNA: TGTGCCAGCAGTTTATACTCTCCCGGGAGCAATCAGCCCCAGCATTTT.

The CDR3 loop is CASSPTGITEAFF. The CDR3 nucleotides read TGTGCCAGCAGCCCAACAGGGATCACTGAAGCTTTCTTT. The chain uses TRBV7-3 and TRBJ1-1; TRBD1 is a possible D gene (6 bases). Germline V gives CDR1 SGHTA, CDR2 FQGTGA. V lost 5 bases and J lost 4, with 11 bases in between. There are 13 residues in the CDR3.

V and J are TRBV28 and TRBJ2-4; D may be TRBD2 (6 bases). The CDR3 is 17 amino acids. With 6 bases removed from V and 2 bases from J, the gap between germline ends came to 20 bases. Germline V gene data show CDR1 as MDHEN and CDR2 as SYDVKM. CDR3 amino acids: CASSTLEGRETKNIQYF. The CDR3 DNA is TGTGCCAGCAGCACTTTGGAGGGGCGAGAGACCAAAAACATTCAGTACTTC. Full variable domain (remainder filled in from reference TRBV28 and TRBJ2-4): DVKVTQSSRYLVKRTGEKVFLECVQDMDHENMFWYRQDPGLGLRLIYFSYDVKMKEKGDIPEGYSVSREKKERFSLILESASTNQTSMYLCASSTLEGRETKNIQYFGAGTRLSVL.

This clone was seen only once. The chain couples TRBV25-1 to TRBJ1-1, with D maybe TRBD1 (6 bases). The germline V gene encodes CDR1 MGHDK and CDR2 SYGVNS. Trimming cost V 3 bases and J 6 bases, with 11 bases left between them. CDR3 length equals 13 residues. The CDR3 DNA reads as TGTGCCAGCAGTGAGGCAGGGGACCCTGAAGCTTTCTTT. Translated: CASSEAGDPEAFF.

Only one count was recorded for this clone. The chain carries TRBV2 and TRBJ1-2, with 9 bases fitting TRBD1. Germline-derived CDR1 and CDR2 are SNHLY and FYNNEI. The CDR3 is 13 amino acids. The trim removed 5 bases at V and 8 bases at J, leaving 6 bases unmatched. Written as DNA, the CDR3 is TGTGCCAGCAGTCCCCGGGACAGGGACGGCTACACCTTC. Translating gives CASSPRDRDGYTF.

This clone was recorded once. CDR3 in DNA: TGTGCCAGCAGCCCCTCTCTTCGTGCTAGCGGGAGATACTACGAGCAGTACTTC. Amino acids: CASSPSLRASGRYYEQYF. The rearrangement links TRBV7-9 to TRBJ2-7; 10 bases are a match to TRBD2. The CDR3 consists of 18 residues. Trimming cost V 5 bases and J 3 bases; bases outside gene matches: 16. CDR1 SEHNR and CDR2 FQNEAQ come from the germline V gene (reference sequence).